This record looks at one T cell receptor (beta chain) sequence and its context. As yet, its antigen is unknown. The CD4+ fraction was divided into a CD45RA+ naive subset and a CD45RA-negative memory subset. Libraries were prepared by immunoSEQ multiplex PCR; TCRdb keeps only in-frame clonotypes and omits some of them. Seen here are hundreds of thousands of clones, around 78% observed once, and the top ten hold around 2%. These data come from a study of shared clonotypes between healthy human individuals. The CDR3 extends over 17 amino acids. CDR1 SGHRS and CDR2 YFSETQ come from the germline V gene. V was pared by 4 bases and J by 4 bases, with 24 bases between. Study-level findings and limits: The study generally estimated greater richness for naive than memory subsets. Clonotype sharing across donors was expected to vary with sequencing depth.

V and J are TRBV5-1 and TRBJ2-7, with a weak D call TRBD2 (6 bases). This TCR came from a woman aged 25 to 39 in good health. The sample was memory CD4+ T cells sorted from blood. Subset of the sample: CD45RA-negative fraction. The CDR3, as DNA: TGCGCCAGCAGCCGGGCGGGTGGAGGGATGAGTTCTTACGAGCAGTACTTC. Protein product: CASSRAGGGMSSYEQYF. Looking up the rest from reference TRBV5-1 and TRBJ2-7 gives the full variable domain: KAGVTQTPRYLIKTRGQQVTLSCSPISGHRSVSWYQQTPGQGLQFLFEYFSETQRNKGNFPGRFSGRQFSNSRSEMNVSTLELGDSALYLCASSRAGGGMSSYEQYFGPGTRLTVT.